This T cell receptor (beta chain) was identified during a study of response to subunit inactivated influenza vaccine. TCRdb itself ran the RT-PCR reads through MiXCR, one entry per CDR3 protein. Among fewer than 700,000 distinct CDR3 sequences listed, approximately 13% were seen once. This clonotype was seen a handful of times. This CDR3 region has 15 residues. CDR1 and CDR2 from the germline V gene are LGHDT and YNNKEL (reference sequence). Trimming at V came to 1 base and at J to 1 base, leaving 3 bases not matched to a gene. The receptor was derived from a man aged 45-60 years who received an inactivated influenza vaccine. V usage is TRBV3-1 and J usage is TRBJ1-1; 7 bases are a match to TRBD1. The sequencing here drew on PBMCs from blood, taken about 6 weeks after vaccination. In DNA, the CDR3 is TGTGCCAGCAGCCAAGCAGGGACAGAGAACACTGAAGCTTTCTTT. Translating gives CASSQAGTENTEAFF.